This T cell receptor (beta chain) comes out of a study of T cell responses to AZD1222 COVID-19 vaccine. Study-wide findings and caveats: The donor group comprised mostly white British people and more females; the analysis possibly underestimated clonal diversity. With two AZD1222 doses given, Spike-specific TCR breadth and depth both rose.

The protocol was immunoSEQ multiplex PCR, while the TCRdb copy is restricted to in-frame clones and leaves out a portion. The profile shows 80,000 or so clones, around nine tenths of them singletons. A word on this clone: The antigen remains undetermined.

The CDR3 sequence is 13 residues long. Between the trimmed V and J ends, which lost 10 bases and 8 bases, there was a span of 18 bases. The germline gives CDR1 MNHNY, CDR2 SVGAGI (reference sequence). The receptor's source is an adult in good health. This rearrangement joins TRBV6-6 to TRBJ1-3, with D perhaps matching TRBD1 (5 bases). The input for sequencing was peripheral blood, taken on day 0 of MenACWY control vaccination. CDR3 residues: CATLGTPGDTIYF. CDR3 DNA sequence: TGTGCCACCTTAGGGACTCCCGGGGACACCATATATTTT.